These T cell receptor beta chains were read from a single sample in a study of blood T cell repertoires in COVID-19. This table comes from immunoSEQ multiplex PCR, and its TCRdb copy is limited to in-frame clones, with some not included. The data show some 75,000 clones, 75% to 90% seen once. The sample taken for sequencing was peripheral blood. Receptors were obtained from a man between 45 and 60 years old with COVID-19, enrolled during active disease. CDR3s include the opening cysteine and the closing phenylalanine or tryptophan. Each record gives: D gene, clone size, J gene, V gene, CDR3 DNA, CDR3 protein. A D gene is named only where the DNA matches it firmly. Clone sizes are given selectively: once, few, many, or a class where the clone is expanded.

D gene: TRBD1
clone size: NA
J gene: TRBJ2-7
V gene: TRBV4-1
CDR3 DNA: TGCGCCAGCAGCCAGATGCCGGGACAGGGGACCTACGAGCAGTACTTC
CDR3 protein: CASSQMPGQGTYEQYF

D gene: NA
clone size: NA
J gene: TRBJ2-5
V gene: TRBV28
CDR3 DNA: TGTGCCAGCAGTTTACTTCGGGAGACCCAGTACTTC
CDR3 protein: CASSLLRETQYF

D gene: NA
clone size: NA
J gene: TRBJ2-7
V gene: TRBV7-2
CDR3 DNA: TGTGCCAGCAGCCGTCGTCGGGACACCTCCTACGAGCAGTACTTC
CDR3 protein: CASSRRRDTSYEQYF

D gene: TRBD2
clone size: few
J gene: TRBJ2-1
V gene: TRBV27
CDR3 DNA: TGTGCCAGCAGTTTCGAGCGGGGGATTTACAATGAGCAGTTCTTC
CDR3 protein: CASSFERGIYNEQFF

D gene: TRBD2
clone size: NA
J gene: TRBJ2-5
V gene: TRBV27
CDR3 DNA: TGTGCCAGCAGTGGGGGAGGGTACCAAGAGACCCAGTACTTC
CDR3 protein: CASSGGGYQETQYF

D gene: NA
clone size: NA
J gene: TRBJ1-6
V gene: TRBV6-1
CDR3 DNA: TGTGCCAGCAGTGAAGGGGCCGCTACCCCCCAAGCCCTCCACTTT
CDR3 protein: CASSEGAATPQALHF

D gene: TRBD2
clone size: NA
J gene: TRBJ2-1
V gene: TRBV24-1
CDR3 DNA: TGTGCCACCAGTGATTTGACTAGCGGGAGCTATGAGCAGTTCTTC
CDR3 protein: CATSDLTSGSYEQFF

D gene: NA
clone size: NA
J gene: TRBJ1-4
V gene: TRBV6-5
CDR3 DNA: TGTGCCAGCAGTTACTGGCCGCGGAATGAAAAACTGTTTTTT
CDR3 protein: CASSYWPRNEKLFF

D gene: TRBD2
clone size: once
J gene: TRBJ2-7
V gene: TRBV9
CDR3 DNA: TGTGCCAGCAGCGTGGCTAGCGGGGATTCCTACGAGCAGTACTTC
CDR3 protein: CASSVASGDSYEQYF

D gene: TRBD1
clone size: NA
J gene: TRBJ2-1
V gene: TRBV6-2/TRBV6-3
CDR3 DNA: TGTGCCAGCAGTACTAGGACAGGGGAAGGGGTCTTC
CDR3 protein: CASSTRTGEGVF

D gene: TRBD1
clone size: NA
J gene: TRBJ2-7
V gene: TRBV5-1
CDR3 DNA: TGCGCCAGCAGCGCGACAGGGTTGGGGCTCTCCTACGAGCAGTACTTC
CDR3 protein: CASSATGLGLSYEQYF

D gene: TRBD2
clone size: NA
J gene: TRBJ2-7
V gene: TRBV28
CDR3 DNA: TGTGCCGCAAACACCGCACAGGCGGGAGGGCCCAGATACGAGCAGTACTTC
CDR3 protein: CAANTAQAGGPRYEQYF

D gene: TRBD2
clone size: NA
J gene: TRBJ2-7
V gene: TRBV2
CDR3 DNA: TGTGCCAGCATGGGGACTAGCGGATCCTACGAGCAGTACTTC
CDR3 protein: CASMGTSGSYEQYF

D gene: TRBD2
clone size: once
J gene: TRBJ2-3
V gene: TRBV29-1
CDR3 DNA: TGCCTCGGGGGGTATCGAGGCACAGATACGCAGTATTTT
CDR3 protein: CLGGYRGTDTQYF

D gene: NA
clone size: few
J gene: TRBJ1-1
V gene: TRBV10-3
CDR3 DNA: TGTGCCGTCTCGGACAGTCTGAACACTGAAGCTTTCTTT
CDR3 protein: CAVSDSLNTEAFF

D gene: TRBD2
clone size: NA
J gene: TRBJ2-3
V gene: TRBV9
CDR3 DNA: TGTGCCAGCAGCCAAGCTATCGGACTAGCGGAGGATACGCAGTATTTT
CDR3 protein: CASSQAIGLAEDTQYF

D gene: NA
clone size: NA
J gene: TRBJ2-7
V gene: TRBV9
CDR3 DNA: TGTGCCAGCAGCGTAGCGTGGGGCGCCTACGAGCAGTACTTC
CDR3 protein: CASSVAWGAYEQYF

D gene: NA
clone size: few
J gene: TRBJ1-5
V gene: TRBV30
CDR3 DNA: TGTGCCTGGAGTGGACAGCCAGATCAGCCCCAGCATTTT
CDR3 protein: CAWSGQPDQPQHF

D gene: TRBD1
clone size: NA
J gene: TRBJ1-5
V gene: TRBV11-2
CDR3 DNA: TGTGCCAGCAGCTTAGGTCCGGGACAGGGAAATCAGCCCCAGCATTTT
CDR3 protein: CASSLGPGQGNQPQHF

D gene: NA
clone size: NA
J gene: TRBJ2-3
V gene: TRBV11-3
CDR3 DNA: TGTGCCAGCAGCTTAACCTACACAGATACGCAGTATTTT
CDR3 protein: CASSLTYTDTQYF

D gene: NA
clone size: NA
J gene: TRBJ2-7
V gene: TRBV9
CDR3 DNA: TGTGCCAGCAGCGACGAACTCACTAGGGCGCAGTACTTC
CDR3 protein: CASSDELTRAQYF

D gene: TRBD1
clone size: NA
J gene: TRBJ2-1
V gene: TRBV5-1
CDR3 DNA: TGCGCCAGCAGCCCTGGGACAGGGGGCAGGGAGCAGTTCTTC
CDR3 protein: CASSPGTGGREQFF

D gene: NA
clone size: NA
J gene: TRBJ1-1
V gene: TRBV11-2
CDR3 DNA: TGTGCCAGCAGCCGCGACAGGAGGAACACTGAAGCTTTCTTT
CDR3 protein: CASSRDRRNTEAFF

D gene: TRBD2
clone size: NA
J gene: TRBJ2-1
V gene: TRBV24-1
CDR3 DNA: TGTGCCACCAGTGGAGATGGGCGGGAGAAGTTCTATGAGCAGTTCTTC
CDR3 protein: CATSGDGREKFYEQFF

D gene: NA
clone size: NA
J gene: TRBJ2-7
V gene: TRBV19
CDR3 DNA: TGTGCCAGTAGTCTTAAATCTCTAGGGGAGGCGTACTATGAGCAGTACTTC
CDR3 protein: CASSLKSLGEAYYEQYF

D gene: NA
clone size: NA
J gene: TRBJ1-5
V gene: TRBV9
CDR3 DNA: TGTGCCAGCAGCATGACATCGAGCAATCAGCCCCAGCATTTT
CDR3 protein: CASSMTSSNQPQHF

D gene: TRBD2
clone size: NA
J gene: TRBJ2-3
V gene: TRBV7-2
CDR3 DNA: TGTGCCAGCAGCTTCCGACTAGCGGGAGGGGCAGATACGCAGTATTTT
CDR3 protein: CASSFRLAGGADTQYF

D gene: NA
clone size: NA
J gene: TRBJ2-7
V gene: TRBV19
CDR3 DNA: TGTGCCAGTAGTATAGGTGGAGGGGCTTTGTACGAGCAGTACTTC
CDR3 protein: CASSIGGGALYEQYF

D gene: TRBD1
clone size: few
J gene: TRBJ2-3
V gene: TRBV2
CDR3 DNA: TGTGCCAGCAGTAATGACAGGGGGCGATTAGATACGCAGTATTTT
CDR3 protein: CASSNDRGRLDTQYF

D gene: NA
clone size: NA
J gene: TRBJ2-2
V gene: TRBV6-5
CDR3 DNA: TGTGCCAGCAGTAGGGGGGGAGGGAACACCGGGGAGCTGTTTTTT
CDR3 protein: CASSRGGGNTGELFF

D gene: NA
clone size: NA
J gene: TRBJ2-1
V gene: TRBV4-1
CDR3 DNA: TGCGCCAGCAGCCAACTAACTTATACCAATGAGCAGTTCTTC
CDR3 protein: CASSQLTYTNEQFF

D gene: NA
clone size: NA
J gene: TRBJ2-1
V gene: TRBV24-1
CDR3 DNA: TGTGCCACCAGTGATTTATCGGAGCAGTTCTTC
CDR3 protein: CATSDLSEQFF

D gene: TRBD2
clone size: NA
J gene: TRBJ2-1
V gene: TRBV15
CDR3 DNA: TGTGCCACCAGCAGAGATTACGGGGCGGGGGGCTCCTACAATGAGCAGTTCTTC
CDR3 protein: CATSRDYGAGGSYNEQFF

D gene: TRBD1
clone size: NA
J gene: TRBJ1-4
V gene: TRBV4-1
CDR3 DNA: TGCGCCAGCAGCCTCGGAGACAGGGTCCAAGTTGAAAAACTGTTTTTT
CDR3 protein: CASSLGDRVQVEKLFF

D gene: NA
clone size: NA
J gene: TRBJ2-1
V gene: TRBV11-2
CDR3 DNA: TGTGCCAGCAGCTTGGAGTTGGGAGTTCTCTACAATGAGCAGTTCTTC
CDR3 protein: CASSLELGVLYNEQFF

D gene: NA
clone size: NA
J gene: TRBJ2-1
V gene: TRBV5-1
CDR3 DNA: TGCGCCAGCAGCCAAGGGGTGGGGTCAGTCGATGAGCAGTTCTTC
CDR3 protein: CASSQGVGSVDEQFF

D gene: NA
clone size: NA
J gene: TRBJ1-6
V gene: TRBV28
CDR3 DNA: TGTGCCAGCAGCCATCGACAGTCCTATAATTCACCCCTCCACTTT
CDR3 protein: CASSHRQSYNSPLHF

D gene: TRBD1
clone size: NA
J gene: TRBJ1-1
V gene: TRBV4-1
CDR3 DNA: TGCGCCAGCAGCCTATCCGGGACAGGGAACACTGAAGCTTTCTTT
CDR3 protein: CASSLSGTGNTEAFF